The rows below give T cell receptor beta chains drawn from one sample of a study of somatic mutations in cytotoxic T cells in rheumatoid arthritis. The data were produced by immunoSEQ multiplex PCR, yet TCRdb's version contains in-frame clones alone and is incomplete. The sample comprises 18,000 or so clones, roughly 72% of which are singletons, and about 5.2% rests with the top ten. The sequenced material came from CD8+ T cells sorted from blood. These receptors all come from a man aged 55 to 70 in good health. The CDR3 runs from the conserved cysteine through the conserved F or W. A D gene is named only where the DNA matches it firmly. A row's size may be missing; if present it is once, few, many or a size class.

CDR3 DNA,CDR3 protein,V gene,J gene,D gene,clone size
TGTGCCAGCAGGACGGACAGCCTGAACACTGAAGCTTTCTTT,CASRTDSLNTEAFF,TRBV6-5,TRBJ1-1,.,.
TGTGCCAGCAGCTCGGGACAGGACAATGAAAAACTGTTTTTT,CASSSGQDNEKLFF,TRBV7-7,TRBJ1-4,TRBD1,once
TGTGCCAGCAGCTTAACAGACTATGGCTACACCTTC,CASSLTDYGYTF,TRBV7-9,TRBJ1-2,.,.
TGTGCCAGCAGTAATAGCATTAGCAATCAGCCCCAGCATTTT,CASSNSISNQPQHF,TRBV2,TRBJ1-5,.,.
TGTGCCAGTAGTATCGGAGGCTCTGGGGCCAACGTCCTGACTTTC,CASSIGGSGANVLTF,TRBV19,TRBJ2-6,.,.
TGCAGCGTTGATGGGGGGGGCGAAAACATTCAGTACTTC,CSVDGGGENIQYF,TRBV29-1,TRBJ2-4,.,.
TGTGCCAGCAGTGAAGCGGTCGGGAGGGGTGAAAAACTGTTTTTT,CASSEAVGRGEKLFF,TRBV2,TRBJ1-4,.,.
TGTGCCATCAGTGAGTCGAATAGAGACACCGGGGAGCTGTTTTTT,CAISESNRDTGELFF,TRBV10-3,TRBJ2-2,.,.
TGCGCCAGCAGCCAAGTACCCGGGACAGGGCCGGGCGAGCAGTACTTC,CASSQVPGTGPGEQYF,TRBV4-1,TRBJ2-7,TRBD1,.
TGTGCCAGCAGTTTATCTATACAAACCGACTACGAGCAGTACTTC,CASSLSIQTDYEQYF,TRBV27,TRBJ2-7,.,.
TGTGCCAGCTCACCACCGGAGAATAACTATGGCTACACCTTC,CASSPPENNYGYTF,TRBV18,TRBJ1-2,.,.
TGTGCCAGCTCACCTAATGCTGACAGGGTACAATCACCCCTCCACTTT,CASSPNADRVQSPLHF,TRBV18,TRBJ1-6,TRBD1,.
TGTGCCAGCAGTGTCGCGGGGGTCTACGAGCAGTACTTC,CASSVAGVYEQYF,TRBV2,TRBJ2-7,TRBD2,.
TGTGCCAGCAGCGCCGTCCCTCTTGGGGGGGCCTATGGCTACACCTTC,CASSAVPLGGAYGYTF,TRBV9,TRBJ1-2,.,few
TGTGCCAGCAGCAAGGGACACCAGGAGATAGAGACCCAGTACTTC,CASSKGHQEIETQYF,TRBV9,TRBJ2-5,.,.
TGTGCCAGCAGCTGGGGGGACCCCTACAATGAGCAGTTCTTC,CASSWGDPYNEQFF,TRBV5-6,TRBJ2-1,.,.
TGTGCCAGCAGTTACTTATCCGGGACAGAGCAGTTCTTC,CASSYLSGTEQFF,TRBV6-5,TRBJ2-1,.,.
TGTGCCAGCAGTTCGTCGGACAGGATAAACATTCAGTACTTC,CASSSSDRINIQYF,TRBV27,TRBJ2-4,TRBD1,.
TGTGCCATCAGTGAGGGGACAGGGGGCAATCAGCCCCAGCATTTT,CAISEGTGGNQPQHF,TRBV10-3,TRBJ1-5,TRBD1,few
TGTGCCAGTAGTATTTGGACTAGCGGGAGTTCAGATACGCAGTATTTT,CASSIWTSGSSDTQYF,TRBV19,TRBJ2-3,TRBD2,few
TGCGCCAGCAGCTTGAGACAGGGCGCAGATACGCAGTATTTT,CASSLRQGADTQYF,TRBV5-1,TRBJ2-3,TRBD1,few
TGTGCCAGCAGCACGGACTCCGGGACAGGGACGTTTAGGGGCTACACCTTC,CASSTDSGTGTFRGYTF,TRBV7-9,TRBJ1-2,TRBD1,.
TGTGCCAGCAACGGGGGGTACACTGAAGCTTTCTTT,CASNGGYTEAFF,TRBV2,TRBJ1-1,.,.
TGCGCCAGCAGCCACCGGGACATCCACTACGAGCAGTACTTC,CASSHRDIHYEQYF,TRBV4-1,TRBJ2-7,.,.
TGTGCCAGCAGCATCCGACAGGCCTACGAGCAGTACTTC,CASSIRQAYEQYF,TRBV7-9,TRBJ2-7,.,.
TGTGCCAGCAGTCCCGGGACTAGCGGGCCTTACAATGAGCAGTTCTTC,CASSPGTSGPYNEQFF,TRBV27,TRBJ2-1,TRBD2,.
TGTGCCAGGCCGAAAGGCGGGGGGGTCCACAATGAGCAGTTCTTC,CARPKGGGVHNEQFF,TRBV25-1,TRBJ2-1,TRBD2,.
TGCGCCAGCAGTCAGCACGACAGAAACACCGGGGAGCTGTTTTTT,CASSQHDRNTGELFF,TRBV23-1,TRBJ2-2,.,.
TGTGCCAGCAGCCATCCCCAGGGCTACGAGCAGTACTTC,CASSHPQGYEQYF,TRBV11-2,TRBJ2-7,.,.
TGCGCCAGCAGCCAAGATCCCACAGGGTTCTACTACGAGCAGTACTTC,CASSQDPTGFYYEQYF,TRBV4-1,TRBJ2-7,.,.
TGTGCCAGCAGCAGCCTCCGGGACTTGCTCGCCGGGGAGCTGTTTTTT,CASSSLRDLLAGELFF,TRBV7-6,TRBJ2-2,.,.
TGTGCCAGCAGTGACGAGAAGATTACGACCGGACTAGCGACGACAGATACGCAGTATTTT,CASSDEKITTGLATTDTQYF,TRBV6-4,TRBJ2-3,TRBD2,.
TGCGCCAGCAGCACCGGGACAGGGTTCGAGACCCAGTACTTC,CASSTGTGFETQYF,TRBV5-1,TRBJ2-5,TRBD1,.
TGTGCCAGCAGCTCCCTTGGGACTAGCGGGGGGGGTAGCACCGGGGAGCTGTTTTTT,CASSSLGTSGGGSTGELFF,TRBV7-8,TRBJ2-2,TRBD2,.
TGTGCCAGCAGCTTTGGACAGGGGGGACAGCCCCAGCATTTT,CASSFGQGGQPQHF,TRBV13,TRBJ1-5,TRBD1,once
TGTGCCAGCAGTTCGGACAGGGGAGGAAGCAGGGGGCATGAGCAGTTCTTC,CASSSDRGGSRGHEQFF,TRBV27,TRBJ2-1,TRBD1,.
TGTGCCAGCAGCCCCGGGGGTCTTGGTAACGAGCAGTACTTC,CASSPGGLGNEQYF,TRBV7-6,TRBJ2-7,.,.
TGTGCCAGCAGTGCTAGCGGGAGGCTCACCGGGGAGCTGTTTTTT,CASSASGRLTGELFF,TRBV2,TRBJ2-2,TRBD2,.